The rows below give T cell receptor beta chains drawn from one sample of a study of cytomegalovirus exposure and HLA in healthy donors. Clones were sequenced by immunoSEQ multiplex PCR, and TCRdb holds only the in-frame ones, with some missing. The data contain 250,000 or so clones, almost 90% of them seen just once; the ten biggest clones take up 0.35% to 0.45%. The sample taken for sequencing was PBMCs. All receptors derive from a woman younger than 30 in good health and CMV-seronegative. Each CDR3 is given with its conserved first and last residue. Each record gives: D gene, J gene, V gene, clone size, CDR3 DNA, CDR3 protein. The D gene is left open where the match is weak. Rows may omit the clone size; those that give it use once, few, many or a size class.

d_call: .
j_call: TRBJ1-1
v_call: TRBV6-5
clone_size: once
cdr3_nt: TGTGCCAGCAGTTACTTTTCGGCGGGCACTGAAGCTTTCTTT
cdr3_aa: CASSYFSAGTEAFF

d_call: .
j_call: TRBJ2-1
v_call: TRBV27
clone_size: .
cdr3_nt: TGTGCCAGCAGTTTTACACAGTATCATGAGCAGTTCTTC
cdr3_aa: CASSFTQYHEQFF

d_call: .
j_call: TRBJ2-1
v_call: TRBV29-1
clone_size: .
cdr3_nt: TGCAGCGTTAACGGGGGGCCCATGAGCTCCTACAATGAGCAGTTCTTC
cdr3_aa: CSVNGGPMSSYNEQFF

d_call: TRBD1
j_call: TRBJ1-3
v_call: TRBV13
clone_size: .
cdr3_nt: TGTGCCAGCAGCTTACTTACAGGGGCCTCTGGAAACACCATATATTTT
cdr3_aa: CASSLLTGASGNTIYF

d_call: .
j_call: TRBJ2-1
v_call: TRBV10-2
clone_size: .
cdr3_nt: TGCGCCAGCAGTTCCGGGGAACGTATTAGCAATGAGCAGTTCTTC
cdr3_aa: CASSSGERISNEQFF

d_call: .
j_call: TRBJ2-3
v_call: TRBV7-8
clone_size: .
cdr3_nt: TGTGCCAGCAGCCGAGCTGGGGGAGGAGTGAGCACAGATACGCAGTATTTT
cdr3_aa: CASSRAGGGVSTDTQYF

d_call: .
j_call: TRBJ2-7
v_call: TRBV7-2
clone_size: .
cdr3_nt: TGTGCCAGCAGCTTAATGCAGACGCGGGAGCAGTACTTC
cdr3_aa: CASSLMQTREQYF

d_call: TRBD1
j_call: TRBJ1-2
v_call: TRBV29-1
clone_size: .
cdr3_nt: TGCAGCGTTGATACAGGGGATGGCTACACCTTC
cdr3_aa: CSVDTGDGYTF

d_call: TRBD1
j_call: TRBJ1-1
v_call: TRBV2
clone_size: .
cdr3_nt: TGTGCCAGCAATACAGGGGTGAACACTGAAGCTTTCTTT
cdr3_aa: CASNTGVNTEAFF

d_call: .
j_call: TRBJ1-4
v_call: TRBV4-1
clone_size: few
cdr3_nt: TGCGCCAGCAGCCAAGATACCGAGGGACATACCAATGAAAAACTGTTTTTT
cdr3_aa: CASSQDTEGHTNEKLFF

d_call: TRBD2
j_call: TRBJ2-3
v_call: TRBV25-1
clone_size: .
cdr3_nt: TGTGCCAGCAGCGGCCGGGACTACCACACAGATACGCAGTATTTT
cdr3_aa: CASSGRDYHTDTQYF

d_call: .
j_call: TRBJ1-1
v_call: TRBV10-3
clone_size: .
cdr3_nt: TGTGCCATCAGTGAGTCGATAGGGGGTACCACTGAAGCTTTCTTT
cdr3_aa: CAISESIGGTTEAFF

d_call: .
j_call: TRBJ1-5
v_call: TRBV19
clone_size: once
cdr3_nt: TGTGCCAGTAGTACCCAGGGTCGTCATCAGCCCCAGCATTTT
cdr3_aa: CASSTQGRHQPQHF

d_call: TRBD1
j_call: TRBJ2-7
v_call: TRBV5-6
clone_size: .
cdr3_nt: TGTGCCAGCAGACAACAGGGGACCTACGAGCAGTACTTC
cdr3_aa: CASRQQGTYEQYF

d_call: TRBD1
j_call: TRBJ1-3
v_call: TRBV19
clone_size: .
cdr3_nt: TGTGCCAGTAGTTCCGGGACAGGAGGAAACACCATATATTTT
cdr3_aa: CASSSGTGGNTIYF

d_call: .
j_call: TRBJ2-1
v_call: TRBV7-9
clone_size: once
cdr3_nt: TGTGCCAGCAGCCTAAGCGGATCGAACAATGAGCAGTTCTTC
cdr3_aa: CASSLSGSNNEQFF

d_call: TRBD1
j_call: TRBJ2-2
v_call: TRBV2
clone_size: .
cdr3_nt: TGTGCCAGCAGTCTAGTAGGGACAGGGAACACCGGGGAGCTGTTTTTT
cdr3_aa: CASSLVGTGNTGELFF

d_call: .
j_call: TRBJ2-1
v_call: TRBV7-9
clone_size: .
cdr3_nt: TGTGCCAGCAGCCCCCTGGGGGGAATTAGCTCCTACAATGAGCAGTTCTTC
cdr3_aa: CASSPLGGISSYNEQFF

d_call: TRBD1
j_call: TRBJ2-5
v_call: TRBV13
clone_size: .
cdr3_nt: TGTGCCAGCAGCAAAATACAGGGGGCAGAGACCCAGTACTTC
cdr3_aa: CASSKIQGAETQYF

d_call: TRBD1
j_call: TRBJ1-6
v_call: TRBV9
clone_size: few
cdr3_nt: TGTGCCAGCAGCGTGACAGGGCTGTCGGATTCACCCCTCCACTTT
cdr3_aa: CASSVTGLSDSPLHF

d_call: TRBD1
j_call: TRBJ2-7
v_call: TRBV5-1
clone_size: .
cdr3_nt: TGCGCCAGCAGCTCGAACTTCGGACAGGGGGCTGGGGAGCAGTACTTC
cdr3_aa: CASSSNFGQGAGEQYF

d_call: .
j_call: TRBJ1-1
v_call: TRBV7-3
clone_size: .
cdr3_nt: TGTGCCAGCAGCTTAAATGCGGGCAGGGGGAACACTGAAGCTTTCTTT
cdr3_aa: CASSLNAGRGNTEAFF

d_call: TRBD1
j_call: TRBJ1-4
v_call: TRBV5-1
clone_size: few
cdr3_nt: TGCGCCAGCAGCTCCGGGACAGGGAATGAAAAACTGTTTTTT
cdr3_aa: CASSSGTGNEKLFF

d_call: .
j_call: TRBJ2-5
v_call: TRBV7-9
clone_size: .
cdr3_nt: TGTGCCAGCAGCCATCGACTAGACCACCAAGAGACCCAGTACTTC
cdr3_aa: CASSHRLDHQETQYF

d_call: TRBD1
j_call: TRBJ2-1
v_call: TRBV6-5
clone_size: .
cdr3_nt: TGTGCCAGCAGACTCGACAGGGAGAGGAGTGAGCAGTTCTTC
cdr3_aa: CASRLDRERSEQFF

d_call: .
j_call: TRBJ1-1
v_call: TRBV19
clone_size: .
cdr3_nt: TGTGCCAGTAGTATACCCGCCAGAGAAGCTTTCTTT
cdr3_aa: CASSIPAREAFF

d_call: .
j_call: TRBJ2-1
v_call: TRBV7-9
clone_size: .
cdr3_nt: TGTGCCAGCAACCAAGGGGGGGAGATCAATGAGCAGTTCTTC
cdr3_aa: CASNQGGEINEQFF

d_call: TRBD1
j_call: TRBJ2-2
v_call: TRBV19
clone_size: .
cdr3_nt: TGTGCCAGTGGCGACAGGGGATTCGGCACCGGGGAGCTGTTTTTT
cdr3_aa: CASGDRGFGTGELFF

d_call: .
j_call: TRBJ1-1
v_call: TRBV27
clone_size: once
cdr3_nt: TGTGCCAGCAGTTTATCCGTAAGCGGGTTCACTGAAGCTTTCTTT
cdr3_aa: CASSLSVSGFTEAFF

d_call: .
j_call: TRBJ2-4
v_call: TRBV4-1
clone_size: .
cdr3_nt: TGCGCCAGCAGCCGAAATCCCCGGACAGACTCTTCCCAGTACTTC
cdr3_aa: CASSRNPRTDSSQYF

d_call: .
j_call: TRBJ2-1
v_call: TRBV15
clone_size: .
cdr3_nt: TGTGCCACCAGCAGAGGACAGGGAGGCAATGAGCAGTTCTTC
cdr3_aa: CATSRGQGGNEQFF

d_call: TRBD2
j_call: TRBJ2-3
v_call: TRBV5-1
clone_size: .
cdr3_nt: TGCGCCAGCAGCCCGACTCTAGCGGGGGGCTCTACAGATACGCAGTATTTT
cdr3_aa: CASSPTLAGGSTDTQYF

d_call: TRBD1
j_call: TRBJ1-1
v_call: TRBV5-1
clone_size: .
cdr3_nt: TGCGCCAGCAGCTTGATACCAGGGACAGGCGGGATTGATTTCTTT
cdr3_aa: CASSLIPGTGGIDFF